The 3 T cell receptor beta chains presented below share a single source sample, sequenced in a study of CD8 T cells in ankylosing spondylitis. Study observations and caveats: A motif in TCR beta, a set of about eight highly homologous variants, appeared characteristic of ankylosing spondylitis blood.

One entry per CDR3 protein results from TCRdb running MiXCR on the 5' RACE reads. Altogether roughly 700,000 distinct CDR3 sequences are present, around 20% being singletons, with the ten largest covering under 20%. These receptors' antigens are unknown. The sequencing sample was made of blood, either unsorted or a sorted T cell fraction (not recorded which). Every receptor here comes from a male donor with ankylosing spondylitis.

The rearrangement links TRBV6-1 to TRBJ1-1; possibly TRBD1 for D (6 bases). V dropped 8 bases and J dropped 1 base, with 14 bases sitting between them. CDR1 is MNHNS, CDR2 SASEGT, per germline. This CDR3 region has 14 residues. This chain's CDR3 is CASATGTKNTEAFF. CDR3 DNA: TGTGCCAGCGCCACCGGGACAAAGAACACTGAAGCTTTCTTT.

This clonotype was observed many times. J is TRBJ2-2 and V is TRBV5-4; 8 bases are shared with TRBD1. CDR3 size: 14 residues. Trimming cost V 4 bases and J 4 bases; bases outside gene matches: 3. Germline CDR1 SGHNT, CDR2 YYREEE (reference sequence). CDR3 amino acids: CASSPTGGTGELFF. CDR3 coding DNA: TGTGCCAGCAGCCCTACAGGGGGCACCGGGGAGCTGTTTTTT.

The CDR3 protein is CSASRGGGYTF. Here the CDR3 DNA reads TGCAGCGCATCTAGGGGGGGAGGCTACACCTTC. V is TRBV29-1 and J is TRBJ1-2; D is perhaps TRBD1 (6 bases). V lost 7 bases to trimming and J lost 8 bases, with 14 bases between them. The CDR3 totals 11 residues. Germline V gene data show CDR1 as SQVTM and CDR2 as ANQGSEA.